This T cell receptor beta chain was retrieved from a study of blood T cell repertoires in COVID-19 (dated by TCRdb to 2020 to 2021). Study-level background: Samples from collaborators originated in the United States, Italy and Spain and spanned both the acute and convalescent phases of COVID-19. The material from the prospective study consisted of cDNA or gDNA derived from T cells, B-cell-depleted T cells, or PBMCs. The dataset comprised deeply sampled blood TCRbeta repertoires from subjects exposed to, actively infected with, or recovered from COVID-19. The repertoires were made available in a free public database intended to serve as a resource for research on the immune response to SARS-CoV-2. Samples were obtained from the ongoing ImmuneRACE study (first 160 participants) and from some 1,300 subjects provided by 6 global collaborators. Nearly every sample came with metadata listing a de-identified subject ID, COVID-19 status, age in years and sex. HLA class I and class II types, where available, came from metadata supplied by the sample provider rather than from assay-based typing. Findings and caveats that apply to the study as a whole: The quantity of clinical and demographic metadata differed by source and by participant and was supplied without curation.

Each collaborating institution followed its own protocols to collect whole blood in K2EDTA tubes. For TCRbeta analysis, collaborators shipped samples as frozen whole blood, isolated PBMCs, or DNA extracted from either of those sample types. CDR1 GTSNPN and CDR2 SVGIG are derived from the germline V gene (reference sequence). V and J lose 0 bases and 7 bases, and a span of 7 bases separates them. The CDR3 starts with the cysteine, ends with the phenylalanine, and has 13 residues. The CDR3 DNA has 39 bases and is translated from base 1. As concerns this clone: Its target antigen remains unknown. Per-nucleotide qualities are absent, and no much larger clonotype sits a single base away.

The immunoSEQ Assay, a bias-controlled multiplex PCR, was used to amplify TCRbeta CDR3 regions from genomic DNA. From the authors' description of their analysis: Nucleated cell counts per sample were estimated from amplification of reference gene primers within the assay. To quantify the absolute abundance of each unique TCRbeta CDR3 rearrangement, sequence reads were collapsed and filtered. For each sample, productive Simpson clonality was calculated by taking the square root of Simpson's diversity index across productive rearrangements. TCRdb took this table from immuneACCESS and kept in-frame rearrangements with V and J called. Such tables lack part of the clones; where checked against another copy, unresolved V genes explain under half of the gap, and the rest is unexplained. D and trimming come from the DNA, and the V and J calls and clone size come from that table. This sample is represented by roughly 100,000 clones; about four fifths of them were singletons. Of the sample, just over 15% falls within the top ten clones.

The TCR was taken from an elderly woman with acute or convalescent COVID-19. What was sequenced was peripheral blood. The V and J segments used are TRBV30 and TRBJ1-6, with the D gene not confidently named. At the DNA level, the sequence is TGTGCCTGGAGTGTACCCGGGAATTCACCCCTCCACTTT. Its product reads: CAWSVPGNSPLHF.